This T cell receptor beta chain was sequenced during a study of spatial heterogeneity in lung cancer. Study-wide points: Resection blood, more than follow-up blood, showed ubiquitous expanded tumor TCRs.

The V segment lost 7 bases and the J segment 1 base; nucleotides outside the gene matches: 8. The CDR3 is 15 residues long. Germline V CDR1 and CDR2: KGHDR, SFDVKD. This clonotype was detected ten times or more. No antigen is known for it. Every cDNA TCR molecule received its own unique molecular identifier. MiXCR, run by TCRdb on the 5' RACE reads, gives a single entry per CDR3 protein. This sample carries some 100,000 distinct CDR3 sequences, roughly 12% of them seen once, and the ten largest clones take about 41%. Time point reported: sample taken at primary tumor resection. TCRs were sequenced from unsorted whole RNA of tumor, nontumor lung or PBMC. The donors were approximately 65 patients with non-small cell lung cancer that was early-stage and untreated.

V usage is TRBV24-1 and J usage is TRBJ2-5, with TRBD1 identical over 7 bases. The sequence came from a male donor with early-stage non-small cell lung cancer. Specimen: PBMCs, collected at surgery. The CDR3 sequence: CATSGTAGAQETQYF. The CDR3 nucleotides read TGTGCCACCAGCGGGACAGCTGGGGCCCAAGAGACCCAGTACTTC.